The rows below give T cell receptor beta chains drawn from one sample of a study of human T cells and chemical hapten exposure. TCRdb analysed the 5' RACE reads with MiXCR anew, one entry per CDR3 protein. The repertoire has around 140,000 distinct CDR3 sequences, around 4.1% of them found once; the top ten carry over 1.1%. These receptors were obtained from a female donor in good health. The CDR3 runs from the conserved cysteine through the conserved F or W. The D gene is left open where the match is weak. Some rows have no size entry. The others give once, few or many, or a class for an expanded clone.

many	TRBV12-3/TRBV12-4	.	TRBJ1-3	TGTGCCAGCAGCCCTGGGGGGTCCTCTGCTGGAAACACCATATATTTT	CASSPGGSSAGNTIYF
few	TRBV7-9	TRBD1	TRBJ1-4	TGTGCCAGCAGCTCTTGGGACAGGGACAGTGAAAAACTGTTTTTT	CASSSWDRDSEKLFF
many	TRBV7-9	.	TRBJ2-7	TGTGCCAGCAGCAACACCCGAGGAACCTACGAGCAGTACTTC	CASSNTRGTYEQYF
many	TRBV7-9	TRBD2	TRBJ2-7	TGTGCCAGCAGCTCTCACGCGAATAGCGGGGCCGAGTCCTACGAGCAGTACTTC	CASSSHANSGAESYEQYF
few	TRBV7-7	.	TRBJ2-1	TGTGCTAGCAGCTTAGATCTGGGCAGCTACAATGAGCAGTTCTTC	CASSLDLGSYNEQFF
many	TRBV18	.	TRBJ2-1	TGTGCCAGCTCACGGGGTTCCTACAATGAGCAGTTCTTC	CASSRGSYNEQFF
few	TRBV28	TRBD1	TRBJ2-7	TGTGCCAGCAGTTCAGACGGGATAGGGACAGGGTACGACTACGAGCAGTACTTC	CASSSDGIGTGYDYEQYF
many	TRBV25-1	.	TRBJ2-7	TGTGCCAGCAGTGAGGCCCACCGGGGATACGAGCAGTACTTC	CASSEAHRGYEQYF
many	TRBV7-3	.	TRBJ2-5	TGTGCCAGCAGCTTAATCGGCAGGGAGACCCAGTACTTC	CASSLIGRETQYF
many	TRBV29-1	.	TRBJ1-3	TGCAGCGTTGAAGGCGCCAGGGATTGGTCGGGAAACACCATATATTTT	CSVEGARDWSGNTIYF
many	TRBV12-5	.	TRBJ1-1	TGTGCTAGTGGTTTGGGGGGGAGCACTGAAGCTTTCTTT	CASGLGGSTEAFF
many	TRBV7-7	.	TRBJ2-1	TGTGCTAGCAGCCCGGAGTCGGACAGATACAATGAGCAGTTCTTC	CASSPESDRYNEQFF
many	TRBV18	.	TRBJ2-4	TGTGCCAGCTCGGAAGGGGCGGTGGCCAAAAACATTCAGTACTTC	CASSEGAVAKNIQYF
.	TRBV18	.	TRBJ2-7	TGTGCCAGCTCGCGGACCGTTACCTACGAGCAGTACTTC	CASSRTVTYEQYF
.	TRBV27	.	TRBJ2-1	TGTGCCAGCAGTTCTCGGGGTGGTGGGGCCGACTCCTACAATGAGCAGTTCTTC	CASSSRGGGADSYNEQFF
many	TRBV5-4	.	TRBJ2-3	TGTGCCAGCAGCTTGGGGGCGACTAGCACAGATACGCAGTATTTT	CASSLGATSTDTQYF
many	TRBV5-1	.	TRBJ1-1	TGCGCCAGCAGCCAACTGGGGGCCGCGGGCAATACTGAAGCTTTCTTT	CASSQLGAAGNTEAFF
many	TRBV5-1	.	TRBJ2-5	TGCGCCAGCAGCTTCAGCAAAGAGACCCAGTACTTC	CASSFSKETQYF
many	TRBV5-1	TRBD1	TRBJ1-6	TGCGCCAGCAGCCTAAGGACAGGGGGGGAGTCACCCCTCCACTTT	CASSLRTGGESPLHF
many	TRBV6-2/TRBV6-3	.	TRBJ1-1	TGTGCCAGCACCGACCGGACTGAAGCTTTCTTT	CASTDRTEAFF
.	TRBV4-2	.	TRBJ1-2	TGTGCCAGCAGCCAAGATCGCTTATCGAAGCTATATGGCTACACCTTC	CASSQDRLSKLYGYTF
few	TRBV30	TRBD1	TRBJ2-7	TGTGCCTGGAGTGAGGGACAGGGCTCCTACGAGCAGTACTTC	CAWSEGQGSYEQYF
many	TRBV7-6	TRBD1	TRBJ1-5	TGTGCCAGCAGCCGGACAGGGGGCGTCAATCAGCCCCAGCATTTT	CASSRTGGVNQPQHF
many	TRBV18	.	TRBJ1-1	TGTGCCAGCTCACCTCAGAAGAACACTGAAGCTTTCTTT	CASSPQKNTEAFF
many	TRBV6-2/TRBV6-3	TRBD1	TRBJ1-2	TGTGCCAGCAGTTCGCCAGGGGGCGCGAGGGGCTACACCTTC	CASSSPGGARGYTF
many	TRBV27	.	TRBJ2-1	TGTGCCAGCAGTTTCGAAGCGGTTCCATCCTACAATGAGCAGTTCTTC	CASSFEAVPSYNEQFF
many	TRBV20-1	TRBD1	TRBJ1-5	TGCAGTGCCGGGACAGGGGGCGATCAGCCCCAGCATTTT	CSAGTGGDQPQHF
many	TRBV29-1	.	TRBJ2-3	TGCAGCGTTGTCTTTGGTTCCGATACGCAGTATTTT	CSVVFGSDTQYF
many	TRBV5-1	TRBD1	TRBJ1-1	TGCGCCAGCAGCTGGGACAGGGGTTCCACTGAAGCTTTCTTT	CASSWDRGSTEAFF
many	TRBV6-1	.	TRBJ1-5	TGTGCCAGCGATCCCCTATTTAGGCGGAGCAATCAGCCCCAGCATTTT	CASDPLFRRSNQPQHF
many	TRBV14	.	TRBJ1-1	TGTGCCAGCAGCCAAGGGTTTGGTGATGAAGCTTTCTTT	CASSQGFGDEAFF
many	TRBV7-9	TRBD1	TRBJ2-7	TGTGCCAGCAGCCTTGGGACAGACGAGCAGTACTTC	CASSLGTDEQYF
many	TRBV2	.	TRBJ2-7	TGTGCCAGCCGGGTAGGCTGGCAGAGATCCTACGAGCAGTACTTC	CASRVGWQRSYEQYF
few	TRBV5-4	TRBD2	TRBJ2-3	TGTGCCAGCAGCCCCCCTGGGACTAGAGCTAGCACAGATACGCAGTATTTT	CASSPPGTRASTDTQYF
many	TRBV3-1	TRBD2	TRBJ2-5	TGTGCCAGCAGCCAAGGGATGCGGGGGGGGGCGTCTGAGACCCAGTACTTC	CASSQGMRGGASETQYF
many	TRBV6-6	.	TRBJ1-5	TGTGCCAGCAGCTCCGAACGGAATCAGCCCCAGCATTTT	CASSSERNQPQHF
many	TRBV7-2	.	TRBJ1-5	TGTGCCAGCAGTCCAAGGATGACGGGGGGCTCGGGTCAGCCCCAGCATTTT	CASSPRMTGGSGQPQHF